The rows below give T cell receptor beta chains drawn from one sample of a study of blood T cell repertoires in COVID-19. Data came from immunoSEQ multiplex PCR; TCRdb stores just in-frame clones and leaves some out. Seen here are 30,000 or so clones, 70% to 90% observed once, and the top ten hold roughly 3.9%. The sequencing input was peripheral blood. All receptors derive from a human donor in a cohort sampled during active COVID-19. The CDR3 runs from the conserved cysteine through the conserved F or W. Each record gives: V gene, J gene, CDR3 protein.

>TRBV11-2|TRBJ2-7
CASSLDFYGGQGSYEQYF
>TRBV5-1|TRBJ2-1
CASSLDGQGAYNEQFF
>TRBV7-3|TRBJ2-1
CASSPGLAGNEQFF
>TRBV5-1|TRBJ2-2
CASSKEVAGGGRGTGELFF
>TRBV7-2|TRBJ2-1
CASSTGTGSNEQFF
>TRBV14|TRBJ2-1
CASSQPFTGKWSSYNEQFF
>TRBV9|TRBJ2-1
CASSVASRNEQFF
>TRBV12-3/TRBV12-4|TRBJ1-5
CASSPGVQPQHF
>TRBV4-3|TRBJ1-2
CASSQDGQGASGYTF
>TRBV6-5|TRBJ1-3
CASSYSRAVPGNTIYF
>TRBV9|TRBJ2-3
CASSGESRFADTQYF